This TCR beta chain was captured by sequencing in a study of control samples from healthy donors and cancer patients. Data came from immunoSEQ multiplex PCR; TCRdb stores just in-frame clones and leaves some out. This sample carries fewer than 200,000 clones, approximately 92% of them seen once, and the ten largest clones take about 1.4%. J gave up 6 bases and V 2 bases, and 7 bases lay outside the gene matches. Germline V gene data show CDR1 as ENHRY and CDR2 as SYGVKD. This CDR3 is 14 amino acids long. V usage is TRBV10-3 and J usage is TRBJ2-7; TRBD1 aligns across 7 bases. The receptor comes from a young man in good health. Specimen: blood. The CDR3 region has the DNA TGTGCCATCAGTGAGCCGCAGGGGGAGTTCGAGCAGTACTTC. It translates to CAISEPQGEFEQYF.